This TCR beta chain was retrieved from a study of cytomegalovirus exposure and HLA in healthy donors. Study observations and caveats: Productive rates of about 90% or about 30% were seen for most TCR beta V segments in an earlier analysis. The HLA-A and HLA-B alleles of most subjects were reportedly predicted accurately from TCR beta sequences. In vitro checks showed that a few CMV-associated chains really do target CMV antigens. Relative to equally common others, HLA-associated TCR beta chains showed greater clonal expansion in a later analysis.

In the PCR, 60 Vbeta and 13 Jbeta primers were used. Data came from immunoSEQ multiplex PCR; TCRdb stores just in-frame clones and leaves some out. The table includes about 75,000 clones, around 80% detected once. A word on this clone: What it binds is not known.

The junction had 8 bases not matched to a gene; V was cut back by 6 bases and J by 4 bases. The CDR3 extends over 14 amino acids. From germline, CDR1 is SNHLY and CDR2 FYNNEI. Sequencing was carried out using PBMCs. This sequence originates from a man in his 70s in good health and CMV-seropositive. This chain links TRBV2 with TRBJ2-7; the match to TRBD1 covers 8 bases. CDR3 sequence (DNA): TGTGCCAGCAGCCTGACCGGGACAGGATACGAGCAGTACTTC. Amino acid sequence: CASSLTGTGYEQYF.